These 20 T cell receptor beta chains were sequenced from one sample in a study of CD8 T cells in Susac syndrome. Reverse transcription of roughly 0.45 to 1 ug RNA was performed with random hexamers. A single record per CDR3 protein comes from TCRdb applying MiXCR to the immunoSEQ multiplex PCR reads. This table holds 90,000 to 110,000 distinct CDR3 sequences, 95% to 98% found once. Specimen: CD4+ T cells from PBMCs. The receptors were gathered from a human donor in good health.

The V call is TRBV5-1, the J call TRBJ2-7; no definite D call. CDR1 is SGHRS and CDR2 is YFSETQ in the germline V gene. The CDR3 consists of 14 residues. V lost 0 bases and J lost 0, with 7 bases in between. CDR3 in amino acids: CASSLALVSYEQYF. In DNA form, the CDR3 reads TGCGCCAGCAGCTTGGCCCTCGTCTCCTACGAGCAGTACTTC. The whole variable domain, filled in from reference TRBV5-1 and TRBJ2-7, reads KAGVTQTPRYLIKTRGQQVTLSCSPISGHRSVSWYQQTPGQGLQFLFEYFSETQRNKGNFPGRFSGRQFSNSRSEMNVSTLELGDSALYLCASSLALVSYEQYFGPGTRLTVT.

This CDR3 reads CASSQNWYEQYF. CDR3 DNA sequence: TGTGCCAGCAGCCAAAATTGGTACGAGCAGTACTTC. The chain recombines TRBV3-1 with TRBJ2-7; D uncertain. The length of the CDR3 is 12 residues. V was clipped by 2 bases and J by 4 bases, with 6 bases between them. Germline loops: CDR1 LGHDT, CDR2 YNNKEL (reference sequence).

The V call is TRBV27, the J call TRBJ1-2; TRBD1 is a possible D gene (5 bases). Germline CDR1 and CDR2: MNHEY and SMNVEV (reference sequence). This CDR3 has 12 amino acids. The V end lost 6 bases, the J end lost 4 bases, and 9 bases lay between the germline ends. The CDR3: CASRGERYGYTF. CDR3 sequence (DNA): TGTGCCAGCAGGGGGGAGCGCTATGGCTACACCTTC.

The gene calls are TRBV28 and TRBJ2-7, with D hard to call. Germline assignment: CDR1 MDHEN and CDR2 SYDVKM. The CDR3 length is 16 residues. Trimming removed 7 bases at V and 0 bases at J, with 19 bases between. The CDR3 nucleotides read TGTGCCAGCATCGACGCTGTGGTCGGTGGCTCCTACGAGCAGTACTTC. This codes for CASIDAVVGGSYEQYF.

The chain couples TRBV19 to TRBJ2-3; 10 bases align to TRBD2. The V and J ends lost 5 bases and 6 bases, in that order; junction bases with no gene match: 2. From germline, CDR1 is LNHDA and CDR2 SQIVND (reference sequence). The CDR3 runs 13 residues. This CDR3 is CASSLGLADTQYF. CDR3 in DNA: TGTGCCAGTAGTTTGGGACTAGCGGATACGCAGTATTTT.

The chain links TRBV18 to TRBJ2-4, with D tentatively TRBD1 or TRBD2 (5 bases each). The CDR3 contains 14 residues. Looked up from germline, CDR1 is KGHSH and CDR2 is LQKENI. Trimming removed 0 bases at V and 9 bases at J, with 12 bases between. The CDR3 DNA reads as TGTGCCAGCTCACCACCGGCGGAGAGGGGCATTCAGTACTTC. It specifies CASSPPAERGIQYF.

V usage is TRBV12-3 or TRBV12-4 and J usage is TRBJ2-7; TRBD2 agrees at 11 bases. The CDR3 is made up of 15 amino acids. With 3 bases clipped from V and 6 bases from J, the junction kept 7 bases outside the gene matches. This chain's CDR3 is CASSLASGRPGEQYF. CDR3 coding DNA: TGTGCCAGCAGTTTGGCTAGCGGGAGGCCGGGCGAGCAGTACTTC.

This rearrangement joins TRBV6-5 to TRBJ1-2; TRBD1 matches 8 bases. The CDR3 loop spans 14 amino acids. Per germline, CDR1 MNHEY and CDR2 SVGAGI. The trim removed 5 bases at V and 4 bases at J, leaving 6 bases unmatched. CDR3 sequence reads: CASSRTGLGYGYTF. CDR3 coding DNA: TGTGCCAGCAGTAGGACAGGGTTGGGCTATGGCTACACCTTC.

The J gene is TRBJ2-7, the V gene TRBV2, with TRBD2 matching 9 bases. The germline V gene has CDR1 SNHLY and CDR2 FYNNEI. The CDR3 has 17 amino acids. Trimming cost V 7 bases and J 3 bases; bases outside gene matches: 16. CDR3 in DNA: TGTGCCAGCACCCGGACGGGGACTAGCTGGGGGCACTACGAGCAGTACTTC. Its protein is CASTRTGTSWGHYEQYF.

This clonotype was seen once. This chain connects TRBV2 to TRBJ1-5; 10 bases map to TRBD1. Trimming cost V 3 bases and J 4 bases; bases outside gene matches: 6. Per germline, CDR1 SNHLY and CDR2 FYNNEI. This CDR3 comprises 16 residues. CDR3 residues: CASSDGRTGGNQPQHF. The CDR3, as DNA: TGTGCCAGCAGTGACGGGCGGACAGGGGGGAATCAGCCCCAGCATTTT.

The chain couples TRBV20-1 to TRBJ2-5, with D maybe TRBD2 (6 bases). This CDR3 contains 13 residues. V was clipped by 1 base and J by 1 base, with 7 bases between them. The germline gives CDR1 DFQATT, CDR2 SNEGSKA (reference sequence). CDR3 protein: CSARGGTQETQYF. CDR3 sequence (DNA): TGCAGTGCTAGAGGCGGGACCCAAGAGACCCAGTACTTC.

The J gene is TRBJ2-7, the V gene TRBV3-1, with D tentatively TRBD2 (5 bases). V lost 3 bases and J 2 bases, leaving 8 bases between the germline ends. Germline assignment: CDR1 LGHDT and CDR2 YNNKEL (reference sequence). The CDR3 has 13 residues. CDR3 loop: CASSQRGTYEQYF. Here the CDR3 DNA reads TGTGCCAGCAGCCAGAGAGGGACCTACGAGCAGTACTTC.

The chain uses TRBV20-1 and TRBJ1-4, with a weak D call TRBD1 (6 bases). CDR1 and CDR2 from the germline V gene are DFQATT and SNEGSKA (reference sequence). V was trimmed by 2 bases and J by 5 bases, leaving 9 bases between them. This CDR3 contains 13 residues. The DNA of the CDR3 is TGCAGTGCTAGAAAGGGGGAAAATGAAAAACTGTTTTTT. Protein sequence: CSARKGENEKLFF.

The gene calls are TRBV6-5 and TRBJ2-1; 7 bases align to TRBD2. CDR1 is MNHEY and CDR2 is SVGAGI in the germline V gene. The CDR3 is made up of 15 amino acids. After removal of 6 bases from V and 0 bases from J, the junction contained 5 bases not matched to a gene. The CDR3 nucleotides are TGTGCCAGCAGCTCCGGGGGGTCCTCCTACAATGAGCAGTTCTTC. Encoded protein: CASSSGGSSYNEQFF.

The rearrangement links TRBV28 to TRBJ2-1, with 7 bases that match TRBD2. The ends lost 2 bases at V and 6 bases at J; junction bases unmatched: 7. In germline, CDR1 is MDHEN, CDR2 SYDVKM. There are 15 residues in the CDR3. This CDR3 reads CASSLGLAAVNEQFF. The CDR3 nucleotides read TGTGCCAGCAGTTTAGGGCTAGCGGCAGTCAATGAGCAGTTCTTC. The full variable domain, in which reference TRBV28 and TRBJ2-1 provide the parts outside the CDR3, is DVKVTQSSRYLVKRTGEKVFLECVQDMDHENMFWYRQDPGLGLRLIYFSYDVKMKEKGDIPEGYSVSREKKERFSLILESASTNQTSMYLCASSLGLAAVNEQFFGPGTRLTVL.

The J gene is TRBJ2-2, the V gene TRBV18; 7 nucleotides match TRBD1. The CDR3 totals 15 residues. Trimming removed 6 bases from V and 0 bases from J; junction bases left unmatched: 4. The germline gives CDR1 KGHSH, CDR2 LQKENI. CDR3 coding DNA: TGTGCCAGCTCTCCCGGGACAGCGAACACCGGGGAGCTGTTTTTT. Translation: CASSPGTANTGELFF. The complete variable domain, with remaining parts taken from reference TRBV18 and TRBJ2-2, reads NAGVMQNPRHLVRRRGQEARLRCSPMKGHSHVYWYRQLPEEGLKFMVYLQKENIIDESGMPKERFSAEFPKEGPSILRIQQVVRGDSAAYFCASSPGTANTGELFFGEGSRLTVL.

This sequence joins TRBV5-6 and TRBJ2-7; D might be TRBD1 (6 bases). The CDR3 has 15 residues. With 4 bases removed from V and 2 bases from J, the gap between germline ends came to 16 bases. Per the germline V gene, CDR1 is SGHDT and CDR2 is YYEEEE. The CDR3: CASSIGGLITYEQYF. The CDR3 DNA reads TGTGCCAGCAGCATTGGGGGCCTGATAACCTACGAGCAGTACTTC. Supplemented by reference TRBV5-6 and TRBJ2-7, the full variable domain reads DAGVTQSPTHLIKTRGQQVTLRCSPKSGHDTVSWYQQALGQGPQFIFQYYEEEERQRGNFPDRFSGHQFPNYSSELNVNALLLGDSALYLCASSIGGLITYEQYFGPGTRLTVT.

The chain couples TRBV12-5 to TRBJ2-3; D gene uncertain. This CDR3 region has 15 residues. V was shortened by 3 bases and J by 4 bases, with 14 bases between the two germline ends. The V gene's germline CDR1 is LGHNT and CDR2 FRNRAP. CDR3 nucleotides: TGTGCTAGTGGTTTCGGCCCGGCTGGGGCAGATACGCAGTATTTT. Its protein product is CASGFGPAGADTQYF.

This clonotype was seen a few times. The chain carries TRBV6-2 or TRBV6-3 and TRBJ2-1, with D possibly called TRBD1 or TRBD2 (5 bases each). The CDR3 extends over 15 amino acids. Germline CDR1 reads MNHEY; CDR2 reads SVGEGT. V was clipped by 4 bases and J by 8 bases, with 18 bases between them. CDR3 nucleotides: TGTGCCAGCAGTTCCCCGGGACGGGTGCTGGATGAGCAGTTCTTC. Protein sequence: CASSSPGRVLDEQFF.

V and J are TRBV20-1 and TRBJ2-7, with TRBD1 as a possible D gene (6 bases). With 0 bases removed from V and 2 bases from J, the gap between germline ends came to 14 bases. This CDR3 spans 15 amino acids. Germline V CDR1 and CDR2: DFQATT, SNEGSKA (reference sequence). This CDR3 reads CSARDHRASPYEQYF. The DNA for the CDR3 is TGCAGTGCTAGAGATCACAGGGCTTCACCCTACGAGCAGTACTTC.